One and the same sample provided the 22 T cell receptor beta chains below, sequenced in a study of identical twins. MiXCR, applied by TCRdb to the 5' RACE reads, yields one record per CDR3 protein. The table records around 1.7 million distinct CDR3 sequences, around 33% of them present only once. Sequencing was performed on cord blood. The receptors shown here come from a newborn girl in good health.

This clonotype was counted only a few times. The chain links TRBV3-1 to TRBJ2-3; 11 bases align to TRBD2. Germline CDR1 reads LGHDT; CDR2 reads YNNKEL (reference sequence). V lost 4 bases to trimming and J lost 1 base; unmatched junction nucleotides: 7. The CDR3 extends over 17 amino acids. The CDR3 reads CASSRRELAGGTDTQYF. The CDR3 nucleotides read TGTGCCAGCAGCCGCCGCGAACTAGCGGGAGGCACAGATACGCAGTATTTT.

This sequence joins TRBV2 and TRBJ1-1; D is uncertain. Germline assignment: CDR1 SNHLY and CDR2 FYNNEI. The CDR3 contains 11 residues. Trimming removed 5 bases from V and 8 bases from J, with 9 bases in between. Written as DNA, the CDR3 is TGTGCCAGCAGTCGCCGGGAAGAAGCTTTCTTT. Amino acid sequence: CASSRREEAFF.

There are a few counts of this clonotype. This sequence joins TRBV5-1 and TRBJ2-6; weak D call: TRBD2 (6 bases). The germline V and J ends were trimmed by 9 bases and 4 bases, with 23 bases remaining between them. CDR3 length: 17 residues. The germline CDR1 and CDR2 sequences are SGHRS and YFSETQ. CDR3 bases: TGCGCCACCGGAACGGGACTTTTTATTGAAGGGGCCAACGTCCTGACTTTC. Translated: CATGTGLFIEGANVLTF.

The chain uses TRBV14 and TRBJ2-5, with no clear D. The DNA matches TRBJ2-7 better at its end, which makes the J call doubtful. This CDR3 is 13 amino acids long. Germline CDR1 is SGHDN and CDR2 is FVKESK. The CDR3 sequence: CASSQPALNEQYF. DNA of the CDR3: TGTGCCAGCAGCCAACCCGCCCTCAACGAGCAGTACTTC.

This clonotype came up a few times. A much more abundant neighbour one base away suggests this may be a read error. The chain couples TRBV20-1 to TRBJ1-1; 8 nucleotides line up with TRBD1. Trimming removed 2 bases from V and 3 bases from J; junction bases left unmatched: 2. This CDR3 region has 13 residues. CDR1 and CDR2 (germline): DFQATT, SNEGSKA (reference sequence). For the CDR3, the DNA is TGCAGTGCTAGACAGGGGGCGGACACTGAAGCTTTCTTT. Protein sequence: CSARQGADTEAFF.

The rearrangement uses TRBV9 and TRBJ2-1, with 14 positions matching TRBD2. J gave up 3 bases and V 2 bases, and 1 base lay outside the gene matches. In germline, CDR1 is SGDLS, CDR2 YYNGEE. The CDR3 has 16 amino acids. In DNA, the CDR3 is TGTGCCAGCAGCGTGACTAGCGGGAGGGGCTACAATGAGCAGTTCTTC. Amino acids: CASSVTSGRGYNEQFF.

The table lists this clonotype with a few counts. The chain links TRBV29-1 to TRBJ2-1; possibly TRBD1 for D (6 bases). The DNA matches TRBJ2-7 better at its end, which makes the J call doubtful. CDR3 length: 14 amino acids. CDR1 SQVTM and CDR2 ANQGSEA come from the germline V gene. CDR3 sequence reads: CSVLTGSNYNEQYF. In DNA form, the CDR3 reads TGCAGCGTTTTAACAGGGTCGAACTACAATGAGCAGTACTTC.

In its sample, this clonotype was seen a few times. CDR3 sequence (DNA): TGCGCCAGCAGCTTCCGGGACAGGGGGCGCGGCAATCAGCCCCAGCATTTT. It is translated as CASSFRDRGRGNQPQHF. The chain joins TRBV5-1 to TRBJ1-5, with 12 positions matching TRBD1. The germline gives CDR1 SGHRS, CDR2 YFSETQ. V lost 2 bases, J lost 2 bases, and 5 bases stayed unmatched. The length of the CDR3 is 17 residues.

The chain is built from TRBV7-9 and TRBJ2-1; 7 nucleotides line up with TRBD2. V lost 8 bases to trimming and J lost 5 bases; unmatched junction nucleotides: 6. CDR3 length equals 13 residues. Germline lookup yields CDR1 SEHNR and CDR2 FQNEAQ (reference sequence). The CDR3 sequence is CASAASGNNEQFF. DNA of the CDR3: TGTGCCAGCGCCGCTAGCGGTAACAATGAGCAGTTCTTC.

This clonotype was detected only a few times. This chain connects TRBV20-1 to TRBJ1-2; weak D call: TRBD1 (5 bases). V lost 1 base, J lost 4 bases, and 7 bases lay in between. Germline V lookup: CDR1 DFQATT, CDR2 SNEGSKA (reference sequence). The CDR3 extends over 12 amino acids. As DNA, the CDR3 is TGCAGTGCTAGAGTTGGGACCTATGGCTACACCTTC. Translation gives CSARVGTYGYTF.

This rearrangement joins TRBV5-1 to TRBJ1-6; the D is unclear. CDR3 length: 16 residues. The ends were cut back, 0 bases at V and 7 bases at J, with 14 bases in the middle. Germline V lookup: CDR1 SGHRS, CDR2 YFSETQ. CDR3 DNA sequence: TGCGCCAGCAGCTTGGACCATGGACGCCCCAATTCACCCCTCCACTTT. This codes for CASSLDHGRPNSPLHF.

This clonotype was detected only a few times. The chain recombines TRBV20-1 with TRBJ2-1; 14 bases fit TRBD2. CDR1 is DFQATT and CDR2 is SNEGSKA in the germline V gene (reference sequence). With 1 base clipped from V and 6 bases from J, the junction kept 2 bases outside the gene matches. This CDR3 region has 15 residues. The CDR3, as DNA: TGCAGTGCTAGAGGGACTAGCGGGAGGAGCAATGAGCAGTTCTTC. The encoded protein is CSARGTSGRSNEQFF.

This clonotype came up a few times. Compared with germline, one end of the junction differs, possibly owing to a read error. J is TRBJ2-1 and V is TRBV6-5; 8 positions agree with TRBD2. Germline V CDR1 and CDR2: MNHEY, SVGAGI. CDR3 size: 16 residues. The CDR3 reads CASSYLGLGSYDEQFF. Written as DNA, the CDR3 is TGTGCCAGCAGTTACCTGGGACTAGGGTCCTACGATGAGCAGTTCTTC.

This clonotype was counted between two and nine times. The chain has TRBV20-1 and TRBJ2-1; D is unclear. This CDR3 is built from 14 residues. V was trimmed by 8 bases and J by 0 bases, leaving 14 bases between them. Germline CDR1 and CDR2: DFQATT and SNEGSKA (reference sequence). DNA of the CDR3: TGCAGTCCCGAAACACACCTCTCCTACAATGAGCAGTTCTTC. The encoded protein is CSPETHLSYNEQFF.

The chain has TRBV24-1 and TRBJ2-5; D assignment may be TRBD1 or TRBD2 (6 bases each). The germline V gene has CDR1 KGHDR and CDR2 SFDVKD. V lost 1 base and J lost 5, with 16 bases in between. CDR3 length equals 16 residues. For the CDR3, the DNA is TGTGCCACCAGTGATTTCAAGGAGGGGGTAAGGGAGACCCAGTACTTC. Protein: CATSDFKEGVRETQYF.

The V gene is TRBV27, the J gene TRBJ1-2, with D possibly matching TRBD1 (5 bases). The CDR3 length is 15 residues. V lost 1 base to trimming and J lost 5 bases, with 14 bases between them. Germline CDR1 reads MNHEY; CDR2 reads SMNVEV (reference sequence). CDR3 bases: TGTGCCAGCAGTTTATGGGGCCAGGACTTTTATGGCTACACCTTC. This translates into CASSLWGQDFYGYTF.

The chain combines TRBV20-1 with TRBJ2-2; TRBD2 matches 10 bases. Losses at the gene ends were 4 bases for V and 7 bases for J; bases not matched to a gene: 6. Per germline, CDR1 DFQATT and CDR2 SNEGSKA (reference sequence). The CDR3 has 14 amino acids. As DNA, the CDR3 is TGCAGTGCTACTAGCGGGAGCTTCAGCGGGGAGCTGTTTTTT. Its translation is CSATSGSFSGELFF.

The CDR3 bases are TGTGCCAGCAGCCAAGAGGGCAGATTCTCCGAGCAGTACTTC. It specifies CASSQEGRFSEQYF. This rearrangement joins TRBV3-1 to TRBJ2-7; D is uncertain. CDR3 length: 14 amino acids. Trimming shortened V by 0 bases and J by 6 bases, and 12 bases separated the two germline ends. Germline V gives CDR1 LGHDT, CDR2 YNNKEL (reference sequence).

This clonotype was detected once. This sequence joins TRBV28 and TRBJ1-6, with a tentative D call TRBD1 (6 bases). The V gene's germline CDR1 is MDHEN and CDR2 SYDVKM. The CDR3 spans 16 residues. Trimming shortened V by 6 bases and J by 7 bases, and 19 bases separated the two germline ends. The CDR3 here is CASRLARRGGNSPLHF. The CDR3 nucleotides read TGTGCCAGCAGGTTGGCCAGGCGAGGGGGAAATTCACCCCTCCACTTT. Based on the CDR3 plus reference TRBV28 and TRBJ1-6, the full variable domain is DVKVTQSSRYLVKRTGEKVFLECVQDMDHENMFWYRQDPGLGLRLIYFSYDVKMKEKGDIPEGYSVSREKKERFSLILESASTNQTSMYLCASRLARRGGNSPLHFGNGTRLTVT.

The table lists this clonotype with a few counts. The gene calls are TRBV11-2 and TRBJ2-2; D perhaps matches TRBD2 (6 bases). The CDR3 is 14 amino acids. V lost 1 base and J 4 bases, leaving 7 bases between the germline ends. From germline, CDR1 is SGHAT and CDR2 FQNNGV. CDR3 sequence reads: CASSLAGVTGELFF. CDR3 DNA: TGTGCCAGCAGCTTAGCGGGGGTCACCGGGGAGCTGTTTTTT. Using reference TRBV11-2 and TRBJ2-2 for the parts outside the CDR3, the full variable domain is EAGVAQSPRYKIIEKRQSVAFWCNPISGHATLYWYQQILGQGPKLLIQFQNNGVVDDSQLPKDRFSAERLKGVDSTLKIQPAKLEDSAVYLCASSLAGVTGELFFGEGSRLTVL.

The chain employs TRBV7-2 and TRBJ2-2; 11 bases are a match to TRBD2. CDR3 size: 15 residues. From germline, CDR1 is SGHTA and CDR2 FQGNSA. V dropped 6 bases and J dropped 3; count of bases not matched to a gene: 3. CDR3 DNA: TGTGCCAGCAGGGGGACTAGCGGATACACCGGGGAGCTGTTTTTT. Its protein product is CASRGTSGYTGELFF.

The J gene is TRBJ2-3, the V gene TRBV5-1, with 8 bases aligning to TRBD1. V was pared by 0 bases and J by 2 bases, with 8 bases of the junction left unmatched. The CDR3 consists of 17 residues. Germline lookup yields CDR1 SGHRS and CDR2 YFSETQ. The CDR3, as DNA: TGCGCCAGCAGCTTGGTCGCCTTGGGACAGGACACAGATACGCAGTATTTT. Its protein is CASSLVALGQDTDTQYF.